This passage covers 11 T cell receptor beta chains from one sample sequenced in a study of Graves' ophthalmopathy and Graves' hyperthyroidism. As the template, RNA transcripts were used to amplify TCR beta CDR3 regions. The workflow started with a first-round RT-PCR run with HTBI primers and then moved on to a second-round multiplex PCR. A single record per CDR3 protein comes from TCRdb applying MiXCR to the multiplex PCR reads. The table includes a few hundred thousand distinct CDR3 sequences, about 35% detected once. Sequencing was performed on peripheral blood or thyroid tissue (not recorded which). Every receptor here comes from an adult man with Graves' hyperthyroidism.

The CDR3 nucleotides are TGTGCCAGCAGCCAAGAAGTGACCGAGGACAGATTCCAAGAGACCCAGTACTTC. It encodes CASSQEVTEDRFQETQYF. V is TRBV3-1 and J is TRBJ2-5; TRBD1 is a possible D gene (6 bases). The CDR3 has 18 residues. Germline lookup yields CDR1 LGHDT and CDR2 YNNKEL (reference sequence). Trimming removed 0 bases from V and 1 base from J, with 18 bases in between.

This clonotype is a singleton in its sample. The rearrangement uses TRBV4-1 and TRBJ1-1, with TRBD1 as a possible D gene (5 bases). Germline loops: CDR1 MGHRA, CDR2 YSYEKL. The length of the CDR3 is 16 residues. The V end lost 4 bases, the J end lost 0 bases, and 15 bases lay between the germline ends. In DNA, the CDR3 is TGCGCCAGCAGCCCCTTTAGTAGGGGCATGAACACTGAAGCTTTCTTT. Protein sequence: CASSPFSRGMNTEAFF.

The CDR3 region is CASSIALGMGTGAPPEAFF. The DNA of the CDR3 is TGTGCCAGCAGTATAGCATTGGGTATGGGGACAGGCGCCCCTCCTGAAGCTTTCTTT. The chain employs TRBV7-2 and TRBJ1-1; 8 nucleotides align to TRBD1. The CDR3 loop spans 19 amino acids. Per the germline V gene, CDR1 is SGHTA and CDR2 is FQGNSA. V gave up 6 bases and J gave up 6 bases; unmatched junction bases: 24.

This clonotype was seen a few times. This sequence may be a read error, since a much larger clone differs from it by one base. The CDR3 nucleotides are TGTGCCAGCAGCCCCGAGCCCTACGCGCAGTACTTC. Amino acids: CASSPEPYAQYF. The chain has TRBV7-9 and TRBJ2-7; D unclear. The CDR3 length is 12 residues. Germline assignment: CDR1 SEHNR and CDR2 FQNEAQ (reference sequence).

The chain recombines TRBV27 with TRBJ1-4; D not resolved. CDR3 length: 14 residues. Germline CDR1 MNHEY, CDR2 SMNVEV (reference sequence). V shed 4 bases and J shed 8 bases, with 14 bases lying between them. CDR3 DNA sequence: TGTGCCAGCAGTTCTCCAGGATCGGGGGAAAAACTGTTTTTT. It encodes CASSSPGSGEKLFF.

This sequence joins TRBV29-1 and TRBJ2-5; maybe TRBD2 (7 bases). TRBJ2-1 explains the end of the DNA better; the J call may be wrong. The CDR3 totals 12 residues. CDR1 and CDR2 from the germline V gene are SQVTM and ANQGSEA. CDR3 DNA sequence: TGCAGCTCCTGGGGGGAGGGGGGGGAGCAGTTCTTC. Translation gives CSSWGEGGEQFF.

The chain recombines TRBV12-3 or TRBV12-4 with TRBJ1-2; D call uncertain. CDR3 length: 11 amino acids. V was clipped by 8 bases and J by 4 bases, with 8 bases between them. The CDR3 DNA sequence: TGTGCCAGCGGGCGGCTCTATGGCTACACCTTC. Protein sequence: CASGRLYGYTF.

In its sample, this clonotype was seen many times. The chain couples TRBV6-5 to TRBJ2-6; D gene unclear. Germline values: CDR1 MNHEY, CDR2 SVGAGI. V was trimmed by 7 bases and J by 2 bases, leaving 15 bases between them. This CDR3 contains 16 residues. The CDR3 region is CASISHPGPGANVLTF. The CDR3 DNA reads as TGTGCCAGCATATCGCATCCAGGTCCTGGGGCCAACGTCCTGACTTTC.

This clonotype was picked up a small number of times. A junction boundary mismatches the germline segment, possibly from a read error. V gene TRBV29-1 combines with J gene TRBJ1-1; D call uncertain. Germline V gives CDR1 SQVTM, CDR2 ANQGSEA. This CDR3 is 13 amino acids long. CDR3 in amino acids: CSVVRHMNTGAFF. The CDR3 DNA follows: TGCAGCGTTGTTAGACACATGAACACTGGAGCTTTCTTT.

With regard to this clonotype: A much more abundant neighbour one base away suggests this may be a read error. V is TRBV5-4 and J is TRBJ1-6; TRBD1 is a possible D gene (6 bases). CDR3 length: 16 residues. The germline V gene has CDR1 SGHNT and CDR2 YYREEE (reference sequence). The DNA of the CDR3 is TGTGCCAGCAGCTTGGCCTTGACAGGATATAATTCACTCCTCCACTTT. Amino acids: CASSLALTGYNSLLHF. Using reference TRBV5-4 and TRBJ1-6 for the parts outside the CDR3, the full variable domain is ETGVTQSPTHLIKTRGQQVTLRCSSQSGHNTVSWYQQALGQGPQFIFQYYREEENGRGNFPPRFSGLQFPNYSSELNVNALELDDSALYLCASSLALTGYNSLLHFGNGTRLTVT.

This clonotype was detected once. The genes are TRBV7-8 and TRBJ2-1, with D hard to call. Trimming shortened V by 1 base and J by 4 bases, and 8 bases separated the two germline ends. The length of the CDR3 is 14 residues. Germline loops: CDR1 SGHVS, CDR2 FQNEAQ. CDR3: CASSLEQRYNEQFF. CDR3 DNA: TGTGCCAGCAGCTTAGAACAGAGGTACAATGAGCAGTTCTTC. Full variable domain (outside the CDR3, taken from reference TRBV7-8 and TRBJ2-1): GAGVSQSPRYKVAKRGQDVALRCDPISGHVSLFWYQQALGQGPEFLTYFQNEAQLDKSGLPSDRFFAERPEGSVSTLKIQRTQQEDSAVYLCASSLEQRYNEQFFGPGTRLTVL.